What follows describes a single T cell receptor (beta chain). Its antigen is currently unknown. J was trimmed by 2 bases and V by 6 bases; bases with no gene match: 11. From germline, CDR1 is KGHSH and CDR2 LQKENI. This CDR3 spans 17 amino acids. Preparing the TCRbeta library involved the use of unique molecular identifiers. TCRdb independently ran MiXCR on the PCR reads; one entry per CDR3 protein. The repertoire consists of around 960,000 distinct CDR3 sequences, with about 29% occurring once and the leading ten covering about 28%. The record originates from a study of T-cell reconstitution after alpha-beta-depleted transplantation in children. Findings and limits, study-wide: Several hundred graft clones that had expanded were reportedly the source of alpha-beta T cells about two months after transplant. Surviving thymic progenitors and recipient T cells were the source of high TCRbeta diversity at day 60 in some patients. One year after transplant, T-cell counts and diversity came mostly from newly produced T cells.

This sequence originates from a boy in the first two years of life who had a stem cell transplant for SCID, so the T cells may come from the graft donor. The sequences come from PBMCs, mostly from graft donor cells, collected 360 days after TCRalphabeta/CD19-depleted stem cell transplant. The chain employs TRBV18 and TRBJ2-3; TRBD2 matches 10 bases. The CDR3 region is CASSLLPSGGHTDTQYF. The CDR3, as DNA: TGTGCCAGCTCGCTCCTCCCTAGCGGGGGCCACACAGATACGCAGTATTTT.